Listed here are 9 T cell receptor beta chains from one sample, sequenced in a study of cytomegalovirus exposure and HLA in healthy donors. With 60 Vbeta and 13 Jbeta primers, the PCR was carried out. Clones were sequenced by immunoSEQ multiplex PCR, and TCRdb holds only the in-frame ones, with some missing. The sample contains about 68,000 clones, about 81% of which appear only once. Sequencing was carried out using PBMCs. Receptors were obtained from a human donor in good health.

V and J are TRBV7-8 and TRBJ2-1; D is unresolved. The V gene lost 0 bases and the J gene lost 7 bases, with 7 bases spanning the gap. Germline V gives CDR1 SGHVS, CDR2 FQNEAQ. The CDR3 has 13 residues. The CDR3 sequence is CASSLASLNEQFF. In DNA form, the CDR3 reads TGTGCCAGCAGCTTAGCGTCCCTTAATGAGCAGTTCTTC.

The table lists this clone with a count of one. The rearrangement joins TRBV5-1 to TRBJ2-5; 7 bases are a match to TRBD1. Germline CDR1 SGHRS, CDR2 YFSETQ. The CDR3 extends over 13 amino acids. J was trimmed by 0 bases and V by 6 bases; bases with no gene match: 2. The CDR3 loop reads CASIGTDQETQYF. The CDR3, as DNA: TGCGCCAGCATCGGGACAGACCAAGAGACCCAGTACTTC.

V is TRBV6-5 and J is TRBJ1-1; 7 bases align to TRBD1. CDR1 MNHEY and CDR2 SVGAGI come from the germline V gene. The length of the CDR3 is 12 residues. The V gene end was trimmed by 6 bases and the J gene end by 9 bases; junction bases not matched to a gene: 7. The CDR3, as DNA: TGTGCCAGCAGCCCCCAGGGGGGCAAAGCTTTCTTT. Its translation: CASSPQGGKAFF.

The chain combines TRBV2 with TRBJ2-1; tentative D call: TRBD2 (5 bases). V lost 3 bases to trimming and J lost 7 bases, with 25 bases between them. The CDR3 covers 18 residues. The germline gives CDR1 SNHLY, CDR2 FYNNEI. This CDR3 reads CASSERGMGSGGSNEQFF. DNA of the CDR3: TGTGCCAGCAGTGAGAGAGGTATGGGCAGCGGAGGTTCAAATGAGCAGTTCTTC.

The chain carries TRBV5-5 and TRBJ2-7, with 7 nucleotides matching TRBD2. Germline CDR1 SGHKS, CDR2 YYEKEE (reference sequence). After removal of 4 bases from V and 3 bases from J, the junction contained 22 bases not matched to a gene. This CDR3 comprises 19 residues. The CDR3 coding sequence is TGTGCCAGCAGCGGGACTACCGCGACACCGTTGAGCGGGTACTACGAGCAGTACTTC. It translates to CASSGTTATPLSGYYEQYF.

Notes on this clone: This sample also contains other DNA sequences that code for the same CDR3. The rearrangement uses TRBV19 and TRBJ1-5; TRBD1 is a possible D gene (5 bases). V was pared by 8 bases and J by 2 bases, with 7 bases between. The CDR3 runs 12 residues. Germline V gene data show CDR1 as LNHDA and CDR2 as SQIVND (reference sequence). The CDR3 coding sequence is TGTGCCAGTGAACAGGGCAATCAGCCCCAGCATTTT. Translation: CASEQGNQPQHF.

This chain uses TRBV19 with TRBJ1-5, with 7 nucleotides matching TRBD1. The germline gives CDR1 LNHDA, CDR2 SQIVND (reference sequence). This CDR3 contains 15 residues. V lost 3 bases to trimming and J lost 3 bases; unmatched junction nucleotides: 5. This CDR3 reads CASSIYRGNNQPQHF. CDR3 coding DNA: TGTGCCAGTAGTATTTACAGGGGCAACAATCAGCCCCAGCATTTT.

This chain joins TRBV29-1 and TRBJ2-2; tentatively, D is TRBD2 (7 bases). This CDR3 comprises 15 residues. V lost 5 bases to trimming and J lost 3 bases, with 16 bases between them. CDR1 and CDR2 from the germline V gene are SQVTM and ANQGSEA. CDR3 residues: CSVKTGGRDTGELFF. CDR3 nucleotide sequence: TGCAGCGTTAAGACCGGGGGGCGTGACACCGGGGAGCTGTTTTTT.

This chain uses TRBV28 with TRBJ2-5; no reliable D call. The length of the CDR3 is 12 residues. The germline V gene encodes CDR1 MDHEN and CDR2 SYDVKM. V lost 2 bases and J lost 7, with 8 bases in between. CDR3 in DNA: TGTGCCAGCAGTTTAAGCGTGGGGACCCAGTACTTC. It specifies CASSLSVGTQYF.